The 32 T cell receptor beta chains below were found in one sample sequenced in a study of blood T cell repertoires in COVID-19. Libraries were prepared by immunoSEQ multiplex PCR; TCRdb keeps only in-frame clonotypes and omits some of them. The table includes 95,000 or so clones, approximately 87% detected once. The specimen sequenced was peripheral blood. The receptors derive from a human donor in a cohort sampled during active COVID-19.

To note about this clone: One end of the junction varies from germline; a read error may be responsible. This chain uses TRBV7-7 with TRBJ2-1, with D perhaps TRBD2 (5 bases). CDR3 length: 15 amino acids. In germline, CDR1 is SSHAT, CDR2 FNYEAQ (reference sequence). CDR3 sequence reads: CASSPRRGSYNEQFF. CDR3 nucleotides: TGTGCTAGCAGCCCCCGACGGGGCTCCTACAATGAGCAGTTCTTC.

This chain links TRBV2 with TRBJ2-4, with TRBD2 matching over 11 bases. Germline V gene sequence: CDR1 SNHLY, CDR2 FYNNEI. Trimming cost V 6 bases and J 4 bases; bases outside gene matches: 5. This CDR3 is 15 amino acids long. CDR3 sequence reads: CASSSGTSGKNIQYF. CDR3 nucleotide sequence: TGTGCCAGCAGCTCCGGGACTAGCGGAAAAAACATTCAGTACTTC.

This sequence joins TRBV5-1 and TRBJ1-5; maybe TRBD1 (5 bases). V gave up 0 bases and J gave up 7 bases, with 8 bases separating them. The CDR3 has 13 residues. The V gene's germline CDR1 is SGHRS and CDR2 YFSETQ. CDR3 in amino acids: CASSLGGEQPQHF. As DNA, the CDR3 is TGCGCCAGCAGCTTGGGGGGGGAGCAGCCCCAGCATTTT. Full variable domain (rest looked up from reference TRBV5-1 and TRBJ1-5): KAGVTQTPRYLIKTRGQQVTLSCSPISGHRSVSWYQQTPGQGLQFLFEYFSETQRNKGNFPGRFSGRQFSNSRSEMNVSTLELGDSALYLCASSLGGEQPQHFGDGTRLSIL.

The chain links TRBV9 to TRBJ2-5; 9 bases match TRBD2. Germline CDR1 is SGDLS and CDR2 is YYNGEE. The CDR3 loop spans 16 amino acids. V shed 4 bases and J 5 bases; nucleotides not matched to a gene: 12. Here the CDR3 DNA reads TGTGCCAGCAGCCCCCAGGGACTAGCCTCTCCCGAGACCCAGTACTTC. It codes for CASSPQGLASPETQYF.

This clone has only one observation. The chain joins TRBV7-2 to TRBJ1-1, with D perhaps matching TRBD1 (6 bases). The CDR3 totals 14 residues. Trimming took off 3 bases at V and 4 bases at J, with 12 bases between the two ends. CDR1 is SGHTA and CDR2 is FQGNSA in the germline V gene. CDR3 sequence (DNA): TGTGCCAGCAGCTTCAGGGGTTACGGCACTGAAGCTTTCTTT. Amino acids: CASSFRGYGTEAFF.

This clone was seen a single time. The V call is TRBV11-2, the J call TRBJ2-3; 10 bases match TRBD2. Germline V gives CDR1 SGHAT, CDR2 FQNNGV. CDR3 length: 14 residues. The junction had 6 bases not matched to a gene; V was cut back by 1 base and J by 11 bases. The CDR3 reads CASSLGASGGLQYF. The CDR3 nucleotides are TGTGCCAGCAGCTTAGGGGCTAGCGGGGGCCTGCAGTATTTT.

The chain recombines TRBV24-1 with TRBJ2-1, with D possibly being TRBD1 (6 bases). V dropped 5 bases and J dropped 9 bases, with 13 bases sitting between them. The germline gives CDR1 KGHDR, CDR2 SFDVKD. The CDR3 loop spans 13 amino acids. The DNA of the CDR3 is TGTGCCACCAGTGTTGGGGGCGCGAGTGAGCAGTTCTTC. It is translated as CATSVGGASEQFF.

This chain connects TRBV7-9 to TRBJ2-1, with 8 bases lining up with TRBD2. This CDR3 contains 17 residues. Germline-derived CDR1 and CDR2 are SEHNR and FQNEAQ (reference sequence). The junction had 17 bases not matched to a gene; V was cut back by 5 bases and J by 8 bases. The CDR3 reads CASSPILGGGRSDEQFF. The CDR3 DNA sequence: TGTGCCAGCAGCCCCATCTTGGGCGGGGGGCGAAGCGATGAGCAGTTCTTC.

The chain carries TRBV6-5 and TRBJ1-1; 7 bases agree with TRBD1. CDR3 length: 14 amino acids. Germline lookup yields CDR1 MNHEY and CDR2 SVGAGI. J was trimmed by 0 bases and V by 6 bases; bases with no gene match: 4. The CDR3 here is CASSQTGMNTEAFF. CDR3 nucleotides: TGTGCCAGCAGCCAGACAGGGATGAACACTGAAGCTTTCTTT.

This rearrangement joins TRBV5-4 to TRBJ2-7; 9 bases match TRBD1. Trimming cost V 0 bases and J 3 bases; bases outside gene matches: 4. Per germline, CDR1 SGHNT and CDR2 YYREEE (reference sequence). The CDR3 runs to 15 residues. CDR3 protein: CASSLGRQGDYEQYF. The DNA of the CDR3 is TGTGCCAGCAGCTTGGGGCGACAGGGGGACTACGAGCAGTACTTC.

This clone was found once. The rearrangement joins TRBV6-4 to TRBJ2-3, with D hard to call. The CDR3 runs to 11 residues. Germline values: CDR1 MRHNA, CDR2 SNTAGT. Trimming took 11 bases from V and 3 from J, leaving 9 bases between them. The chain's CDR3 is CACVGTDTQYF. DNA for the CDR3: TGTGCCTGCGTCGGGACAGATACGCAGTATTTT.

V usage is TRBV3-1 (or the pseudogene TRBV3-2) and J usage is TRBJ2-1; TRBD2 matches at 9 bases. Per germline, CDR1 LGHDT and CDR2 YNNKEL (reference sequence). V lost 10 bases to trimming and J lost 7 bases; unmatched junction nucleotides: 11. This CDR3 spans 14 amino acids. CDR3 region: CATTSGGGGNEQFF. Here the CDR3 DNA reads TGTGCCACCACCTCGGGCGGGGGGGGTAATGAGCAGTTCTTC.

This rearrangement joins TRBV4-2 to TRBJ1-2, with no clear D. Germline loops: CDR1 LGHNA, CDR2 YNFKEQ. This CDR3 is built from 17 residues. V was pared by 0 bases and J by 1 base, with 15 bases between. CDR3 amino acids: CASSQEVGSGVNYGYTF. Here the CDR3 DNA reads TGTGCCAGCAGCCAAGAGGTGGGATCCGGGGTTAACTATGGCTACACCTTC.

This rearrangement joins TRBV18 to TRBJ2-7; the D gene is possibly TRBD1 (5 bases). CDR1 KGHSH and CDR2 LQKENI come from the germline V gene. This CDR3 comprises 12 residues. Trimming removed 2 bases at V and 7 bases at J, with 9 bases between. Written as DNA, the CDR3 is TGTGCCAGCTCACCAACAGGCCGGGAGCAGTACTTC. Protein sequence: CASSPTGREQYF.

The chain joins TRBV5-1 to TRBJ2-5, with 14 positions matching TRBD2. With V trimmed by 3 bases and J by 14 bases, 9 bases remained unmatched. The germline V gene encodes CDR1 SGHRS and CDR2 YFSETQ. CDR3 size: 14 residues. CDR3 in DNA: TGCGCCAGCAGCTACTCCGGGACTAGCGGGGGCCCCTACTTC. Translated: CASSYSGTSGGPYF.

The rearrangement links TRBV15 to TRBJ1-3; possibly TRBD1 for D (6 bases). The CDR3 spans 16 residues. Trimming stripped 5 bases from V and 1 base from J, with 15 bases between. Looked up from germline, CDR1 is LNHNV and CDR2 is YYDKDF (reference sequence). The DNA of the CDR3 is TGTGCCACCAGCCTGGACAGCCCCCGGTCTGGAAACACCATATATTTT. Protein sequence: CATSLDSPRSGNTIYF.

V and J are TRBV7-3 and TRBJ1-2; 9 positions agree with TRBD1. Trimming took 5 bases from V and 9 from J; bases not matched to a gene: 7. CDR1 is SGHTA and CDR2 is FQGTGA in the germline V gene. CDR3 length equals 13 residues. The CDR3 protein is CASSEGDRERYTF. For the CDR3, the DNA is TGTGCCAGCAGCGAGGGGGACAGGGAGCGCTACACCTTC.

V is TRBV5-6 and J is TRBJ2-1; 8 bases are shared with TRBD1. The germline V gene has CDR1 SGHDT and CDR2 YYEEEE. The trim removed 6 bases at V and 3 bases at J, leaving 5 bases unmatched. This CDR3 is built from 14 residues. CDR3 residues: CASNPGQVYNEQFF. As DNA, the CDR3 is TGTGCCAGCAACCCGGGACAGGTCTACAATGAGCAGTTCTTC.

The chain couples TRBV4-1 to TRBJ2-7; TRBD1 aligns across 7 bases. The CDR3 consists of 15 residues. V dropped 4 bases and J dropped 0; count of bases not matched to a gene: 6. CDR1 and CDR2 (germline): MGHRA, YSYEKL. Here the CDR3 reads CASSPRDSTSYEQYF. CDR3 in DNA: TGCGCCAGCAGCCCTCGGGACAGCACCTCCTACGAGCAGTACTTC.

The chain is built from TRBV3-1 (or the pseudogene TRBV3-2) and TRBJ1-2; D perhaps matches TRBD1 (6 bases). Trimming shortened V by 4 bases and J by 8 bases, and 20 bases separated the two germline ends. CDR3 length: 15 residues. From germline, CDR1 is LGHDT and CDR2 YNNKEL (reference sequence). This chain's CDR3 is CASSRNQAGAGGYTF. CDR3 in DNA: TGTGCCAGCAGCCGCAATCAGGCAGGGGCTGGCGGCTACACCTTC.

The chain couples TRBV28 to TRBJ1-3, with 9 bases lining up with TRBD1. The ends lost 5 bases at V and 4 bases at J; junction bases unmatched: 3. The CDR3 runs 14 residues. Per the germline V gene, CDR1 is MDHEN and CDR2 is SYDVKM. CDR3 amino acids: CASSTGGSGNTIYF. The CDR3 DNA sequence: TGTGCCAGCAGTACAGGGGGCTCCGGAAACACCATATATTTT.

This chain joins TRBV6-6 and TRBJ2-6, with a possible D match to TRBD1 (6 bases). Germline values: CDR1 MNHNY, CDR2 SVGAGI (reference sequence). V gave up 7 bases and J gave up 4 bases, with 17 bases separating them. This CDR3 has 16 residues. The CDR3 reads CASTTPTGPGANVLTF. Here the CDR3 DNA reads TGTGCCAGCACCACTCCCACAGGGCCCGGGGCCAACGTCCTGACTTTC.

The genes are TRBV14 and TRBJ2-7, with D possibly TRBD2 on 5 matching bases. The CDR3 totals 16 residues. Trimming cost V 0 bases and J 2 bases, with 14 bases left between them. CDR1 is SGHDN, CDR2 FVKESK, per germline. The CDR3 here is CASSQDRGSHTYEQYF. The DNA for the CDR3 is TGTGCCAGCAGCCAAGATCGGGGATCCCACACCTACGAGCAGTACTTC.

J is TRBJ1-1 and V is TRBV6-5, with D hard to call. The ends were cut back, 5 bases at V and 8 bases at J, with 12 bases in the middle. Germline V CDR1 and CDR2: MNHEY, SVGAGI. The CDR3 has 12 amino acids. CDR3 loop: CASSHGSLEAFF. DNA of the CDR3: TGTGCCAGCAGTCATGGCTCTTTAGAAGCTTTCTTT.

The chain is built from TRBV19 and TRBJ1-2; D is perhaps TRBD1 (5 bases). The CDR3 consists of 14 residues. Germline values: CDR1 LNHDA, CDR2 SQIVND (reference sequence). The V gene lost 5 bases and the J gene lost 3 bases, with 13 bases spanning the gap. CDR3 sequence: CASSFLDTDYGYTF. In DNA form, the CDR3 reads TGTGCCAGTAGTTTCTTGGACACCGACTATGGCTACACCTTC.

The J gene is TRBJ2-2, the V gene TRBV19; TRBD1 matches 7 bases. Trimming cost V 5 bases and J 4 bases; bases outside gene matches: 13. Germline V gives CDR1 LNHDA, CDR2 SQIVND (reference sequence). The CDR3 runs to 17 residues. DNA for the CDR3: TGTGCCAGTAGTCCGGTAAGTTGCAGGGGGAGCACCGGGGAGCTGTTTTTT. Residues: CASSPVSCRGSTGELFF.

The rearrangement joins TRBV4-2 to TRBJ2-1, with D possibly being TRBD1 (5 bases). The CDR3 sequence is 12 residues long. Trimming took off 5 bases at V and 9 bases at J, with 11 bases between the two ends. Germline V gives CDR1 LGHNA, CDR2 YNFKEQ. The CDR3 loop reads CASSSVGLEQFF. The CDR3 DNA is TGTGCCAGCAGCTCGGTGGGGCTTGAGCAGTTCTTC.

This clone turned up a few times. The rearrangement links TRBV4-2 to TRBJ1-2, with a possible D match to TRBD1 (5 bases). CDR3 length: 13 residues. Germline V gene sequence: CDR1 LGHNA, CDR2 YNFKEQ. V was trimmed by 0 bases and J by 4 bases, leaving 6 bases between them. The DNA of the CDR3 is TGTGCCAGCAGCCAAGATCAGGGCTATGGCTACACCTTC. This encodes CASSQDQGYGYTF.

The chain is built from TRBV7-6 and TRBJ2-7; 7 positions match TRBD1. This CDR3 has 14 amino acids. Germline V CDR1 and CDR2: SGHVS, FNYEAQ. Trimming at V came to 5 bases and at J to 1 base, leaving 5 bases not matched to a gene. In nucleotides, the CDR3 is TGTGCCAGCAGCCCAAGACAGGGTTCCTACGAGCAGTACTTC. The encoded protein is CASSPRQGSYEQYF.

J is TRBJ1-1 and V is TRBV3-1 (or the pseudogene TRBV3-2); TRBD1 aligns across 9 bases. Trimming cost V 3 bases and J 1 base; bases outside gene matches: 0. This CDR3 contains 14 residues. Per the germline V gene, CDR1 is LGHDT and CDR2 is YNNKEL (reference sequence). CDR3: CASSQTGGNTEAFF. The CDR3 nucleotides read TGTGCCAGCAGCCAGACAGGGGGGAACACTGAAGCTTTCTTT.

This chain links TRBV5-6 with TRBJ2-5; TRBD2 is a possible D gene (7 bases). Germline V gives CDR1 SGHDT, CDR2 YYEEEE. V was clipped by 4 bases and J by 5 bases, with 12 bases between them. The CDR3 sequence is 13 residues long. CDR3 sequence: CASSHGGLETQYF. The CDR3 nucleotides read TGTGCCAGCAGCCACGGGGGGCTGGAGACCCAGTACTTC.

The J gene is TRBJ2-3, the V gene TRBV5-1; 9 bases align to TRBD2. The germline CDR1 and CDR2 sequences are SGHRS and YFSETQ. J was trimmed by 6 bases and V by 2 bases; bases with no gene match: 13. The CDR3 is made up of 17 amino acids. CDR3: CASSFSGGGAISDTQYF. CDR3 nucleotides: TGCGCCAGCAGCTTTTCTGGCGGGGGGGCGATATCCGATACGCAGTATTTT.